The present T cell receptor beta chain was sequenced within a study of T-cell memory formation after mild COVID-19. V lost 0 bases and J lost 1, with 15 bases in between. CDR1 and CDR2 from the germline V gene are MNHEY and SVGAGI. CDR3 length: 17 residues. Notes on the study in general: That cross-reactive memory joined was suggested by some responding clones appearing in pre-infection memory.

In regard to this clonotype: What it recognizes is unknown.

5'RACE primed at constant segments yielded TCR alpha and TCR beta cDNA libraries bearing sample barcodes and UMIs. TCRdb re-called the 5' RACE reads through MiXCR, storing one row per CDR3 protein. The sample carries hundreds of thousands of distinct CDR3 sequences, around 15% recorded once. The source is a young man who had mild COVID-19 (a few samples of this study predate the infection). Cell type and time point are not known. Sequencing input: PBMCs or a T cell subset sorted from them (not recorded which). The chain carries TRBV6-5 and TRBJ1-1, with D possibly TRBD1 on 6 matching bases. CDR3 sequence reads: CASSYSTWGPGNTEAFF. The CDR3 region has the DNA TGTGCCAGCAGTTACTCGACTTGGGGGCCTGGGAACACTGAAGCTTTCTTT.